This T cell receptor beta chain was recorded in a study of molecular identifiers for immune sequencing clone quantification. Study outcomes and limitations: Spiked Jurkat TCR RNA equivalent to one cell was reportedly detectable in about 900,000 naive cells. Beyond 20 RNA copies, clones held over 98% of effector molecules, compared with under 1% in naive cells.

CDR3 size: 15 residues. V gave up 0 bases and J gave up 2 bases, with 11 bases separating them. Germline V gene lookup returns CDR1 SGHDT and CDR2 YYEEEE. Sorting recovered naive CD8 T cells on a CD8+CD4-CCR7+CD45RA+ profile. In this sample, this clonotype turned up a few times. What it binds is not known. The bulk TCR libraries were made with methods described before and with listed TCR primers. Via MiXCR, TCRdb re-called the PCR reads, giving one row per CDR3 protein. In the table there are 460,000 or so distinct CDR3 sequences, about a quarter of which are singletons. Specimen: naive CD8+ T cells from blood, with Jurkat cell RNA spiked in. Subset here: FACS-sorted CD8+CD4-CCR7+CD45RA+ naive T cells. The chain carries TRBV5-6 and TRBJ1-1; perhaps TRBD1 as D (5 bases). This TCR derives from a human donor in good health. Some libraries in this study had Jurkat cell RNA spiked in. The CDR3 region is CASSLGRDPNTEAFF. The CDR3 region has the DNA TGTGCCAGCAGCTTGGGGCGGGACCCTAACACTGAAGCTTTCTTT.